These T cell receptor beta chains were read from a single sample in a study of human T cells and chemical hapten exposure. TCRdb used MiXCR to reprocess the RACE reads, holding one entry per CDR3 protein. The sample lists about 380,000 distinct CDR3 sequences, 5% to 6.5% occurring once. The specimen comprised whole blood, sampled in connection with sensitization to the hapten diphenylcyclopropenone (DPC). These receptors all come from a woman in her 50s with alopecia areata. Some clones in this sample may be carry-over from other donors' samples. The CDR3 runs from the conserved cysteine through the conserved F or W. Fields, in order: CDR3 length, clone size, J gene, V gene, D gene, CDR3 protein, CDR3 DNA. D genes are given only for firm matches. Expanded clones get a size class; other rows say once, few or many, or leave the size out.

15,-,TRBJ1-3,TRBV28,-,CASSWDSSSGNTIYF,TGTGCCAGCAGTTGGGACTCAAGCTCTGGAAACACCATATATTTT
14,-,TRBJ2-2,TRBV20-1,TRBD2,CSARSLAGAGELFF,TGCAGTGCTAGGTCCCTAGCGGGAGCCGGGGAGCTGTTTTTT
15,-,TRBJ2-2,TRBV4-1,TRBD2,CASSQEVAGAGELFF,TGCGCCAGCAGCCAAGAAGTAGCGGGGGCCGGGGAGCTGTTTTTT
15,many,TRBJ2-1,TRBV6-2/TRBV6-3,-,CASSADKGPYNEQFF,TGTGCCAGCAGTGCCGATAAGGGACCCTACAATGAGCAGTTCTTC
15,many,TRBJ1-5,TRBV28,-,CASKKSTGSGQPQHF,TGTGCCAGCAAAAAATCAACAGGGTCGGGTCAGCCCCAGCATTTT
14,many,TRBJ2-1,TRBV27,TRBD1,CASCPGQLYNEQFF,TGTGCCAGCTGTCCGGGACAGCTGTACAATGAGCAGTTCTTC
15,-,TRBJ1-1,TRBV27,-,CASSLEGVPNTEAFF,TGTGCCAGCTCCCTTGAGGGGGTACCGAACACTGAAGCTTTCTTT
15,many,TRBJ2-7,TRBV6-6,-,CASREGRAGSYEQYF,TGTGCCAGCAGGGAGGGACGTGCGGGATCCTACGAGCAGTACTTC
10,many,TRBJ2-7,TRBV20-1,-,CSAYLYEQYF,TGCAGTGCTTACCTCTACGAGCAGTACTTC
13,many,TRBJ1-2,TRBV5-6,-,CASSLASGDGYTF,TGTGCCAGCAGCTTGGCGTCTGGAGATGGCTACACCTTC
15,few,TRBJ1-2,TRBV6-1,-,CASSEMGATIYGYTF,TGTGCCAGCAGTGAAATGGGGGCGACCATCTATGGCTACACCTTC
15,-,TRBJ1-4,TRBV7-9,-,CASSLALRGTEKLFF,TGTGCCAGCAGCTTAGCGCTCAGGGGCACTGAAAAACTGTTTTTT
11,few,TRBJ1-1,TRBV2,TRBD1,CASPGQGKAFF,TGTGCCAGCCCGGGACAGGGAAAAGCTTTCTTT
14,few,TRBJ2-3,TRBV2,-,CASKVPSSTDTQYF,TGTGCCAGCAAAGTGCCCTCTAGCACAGATACGCAGTATTTT
13,-,TRBJ1-5,TRBV27,-,CASSNRVFQPQHF,TGTGCCAGCAGTAACAGAGTTTTTCAGCCCCAGCATTTT
13,many,TRBJ2-1,TRBV6-2/TRBV6-3,-,CASMGRVRNEQFF,TGTGCCAGCATGGGCAGGGTGAGGAATGAGCAGTTCTTC
17,few,TRBJ2-1,TRBV27,TRBD1,CASSLRRAGGSYNEQFF,TGTGCCAGCAGTTTAAGGCGGGCAGGGGGATCCTACAATGAGCAGTTCTTC
14,-,TRBJ2-1,TRBV5-6,-,CASSLDQRTNEQFF,TGTGCCAGCAGCTTGGATCAGCGGACCAATGAGCAGTTCTTC
14,-,TRBJ2-7,TRBV20-1,TRBD2,CSALLAGLSYEQYF,TGCAGTGCCCTACTAGCGGGCCTCTCCTACGAGCAGTACTTC
18,many,TRBJ2-7,TRBV11-2,TRBD2,CASSLTSGGLRSSYEQYF,TGTGCCAGCAGCTTGACTAGCGGGGGGCTCCGAAGCTCCTACGAGCAGTACTTC
14,few,TRBJ2-3,TRBV20-1,TRBD2,CSVIAGGEKDTQYF,TGCAGTGTTATTGCGGGGGGCGAGAAAGATACGCAGTATTTT
12,-,TRBJ1-6,TRBV12-3/TRBV12-4,-,CASGQGYSPLHF,TGTGCCAGCGGGCAGGGTTACTCACCCCTCCACTTT
13,-,TRBJ1-4,TRBV30,-,CAWSGRDNEKLFF,TGTGCCTGGAGTGGCAGGGATAATGAAAAACTGTTTTTT
16,many,TRBJ2-3,TRBV10-3,-,CATLRGGVLLGDTQYF,TGTGCCACCTTGAGAGGGGGGGTTCTGCTTGGAGATACGCAGTATTTT
15,many,TRBJ1-2,TRBV12-3/TRBV12-4,-,CASSLFGGSNYGYTF,TGTGCCAGCAGTCTCTTTGGGGGGTCTAACTATGGCTACACCTTC
15,few,TRBJ2-3,TRBV20-1,-,CSADRDSSSTDTQYF,TGCAGTGCTGACCGTGACAGTTCTAGCACAGATACGCAGTATTTT
12,many,TRBJ2-6,TRBV30,-,CAWRRATNVLTF,TGTGCCTGGAGGAGGGCTACCAACGTCCTGACTTTC
14,many,TRBJ2-7,TRBV5-6,TRBD1,CASLPGQGSYEQYF,TGTGCCAGCCTTCCGGGACAGGGAAGCTACGAGCAGTACTTC
11,many,TRBJ2-3,TRBV29-1,-,CSVGQRDTQYF,TGCAGCGTTGGACAGAGAGATACGCAGTATTTT
14,many,TRBJ1-5,TRBV12-3/TRBV12-4,-,CASSFSGYNQPQHF,TGTGCCAGCAGTTTCTCAGGATACAATCAGCCCCAGCATTTT
12,many,TRBJ2-5,TRBV28,TRBD2,CASRAGVETQYF,TGTGCCAGCAGAGCGGGAGTTGAGACCCAGTACTTC
15,many,TRBJ2-1,TRBV9,TRBD2,CASSVGLAGGAEQFF,TGTGCCAGCAGCGTCGGACTAGCGGGAGGGGCTGAGCAGTTCTTC